Presented here are 3 T cell receptor beta chains from one specimen sequenced in a study of CD8 T cells in Susac syndrome. Reverse transcription used roughly 0.5 to 1 ug RNA and random hexamers. TCRdb itself ran the immunoSEQ multiplex PCR reads through MiXCR, one entry per CDR3 protein. This sample has about 66,000 distinct CDR3 sequences, with around 95% found just once. Source material: CD8+ T cells from PBMCs. These receptors were obtained from a human donor with multiple sclerosis.

The chain couples TRBV7-3 to TRBJ2-1, with 10 bases identical to TRBD2. V trimming: 3 bases; J trimming: 5 bases; junction bases outside the gene matches: 4. The CDR3 loop spans 15 amino acids. Germline V lookup: CDR1 SGHTA, CDR2 FQGTGA. CDR3 DNA sequence: TGTGCCAGCAGCTTGGAACTAGCGGGAAACAATGAGCAGTTCTTC. Amino acid sequence: CASSLELAGNNEQFF. The full variable domain, its missing parts supplied by reference TRBV7-3 and TRBJ2-1, is GAGVSQTPSNKVTEKGKYVELRCDPISGHTALYWYRQSLGQGPEFLIYFQGTGAADDSGLPNDRFFAVRPEGSVSTLKIQRTERGDSAVYLCASSLELAGNNEQFFGPGTRLTVL.

This clonotype showed up just once. The rearrangement uses TRBV12-3 or TRBV12-4 and TRBJ2-5; possible D gene TRBD2, 5 bases. V dropped 6 bases and J dropped 1 base, with 6 bases sitting between them. The CDR3 loop spans 12 amino acids. CDR3: CASRGAQETQYF. Here the CDR3 DNA reads TGTGCCAGCAGGGGAGCCCAAGAGACCCAGTACTTC.

The rearrangement joins TRBV28 to TRBJ2-1; the D is unclear. Germline V lookup: CDR1 MDHEN, CDR2 SYDVKM. The CDR3 is made up of 14 amino acids. Trimming stripped 6 bases from V and 5 bases from J, with 14 bases between. CDR3 loop: CASSFTQLDNEQFF. The CDR3 bases are TGTGCCAGCAGCTTCACCCAACTCGACAATGAGCAGTTCTTC.